The next 7 T cell receptor beta chains were all read from a single sample in a study of regulatory T cells in long-lasting Graves disease. In building TCR beta libraries, iRepertoire HTBI primers were used together with Arm-PCR of CDR3 regions. One entry per CDR3 protein, called by TCRdb with MiXCR from the multiplex PCR reads. The repertoire has 530,000 or so distinct CDR3 sequences, about 13% of them found once; the top ten carry roughly 9.7%. Documented time point: newly diagnosed GD, antithyroid drugs for less than 3 months. After RNA was extracted from PBMCs, the TCR library was made from it. These data are also associated with another study on T cells in Graves' hyperthyroidism and ophthalmopathy.

Sequencing used peripheral blood mononuclear cells (PBMCs), obtained at new diagnosis, from a patient treated with antithyroid drugs. These receptors all stem from a man aged 25-40 years with Graves disease.

This clonotype was counted at least ten times. The genes are TRBV5-1 and TRBJ2-3, with 8 positions matching TRBD2. This CDR3 spans 16 amino acids. CDR1 is SGHRS and CDR2 is YFSETQ in the germline V gene. Trimming removed 4 bases from V and 4 bases from J; junction bases left unmatched: 11. In DNA form, the CDR3 reads TGCGCCAGCAGCCCCAAGACTAGCGCCCGTGCAGATACGCAGTATTTT. Its translation is CASSPKTSARADTQYF.

This clonotype was observed many times. The CDR3 DNA reads TGTGCCAGCAGTGACCTGGAGACCCAGTACTTC. This sequence encodes CASSDLETQYF. V and J are TRBV12-3 or TRBV12-4 and TRBJ2-5; D is ambiguous. V lost 5 bases, J lost 5 bases, and 6 bases lay in between. The CDR3 runs to 11 residues.

This clonotype has only a few counts. The chain combines TRBV5-1 with TRBJ2-2; possibly TRBD1 for D (6 bases). Germline CDR1 reads SGHRS; CDR2 reads YFSETQ. CDR3 size: 17 residues. Trimming took 0 bases from V and 0 from J, leaving 12 bases between them. The CDR3 DNA is TGCGCCAGCAGCTTGGTGTCCAGGGGTTCGAACACCGGGGAGCTGTTTTTT. It yields the protein CASSLVSRGSNTGELFF.

This clonotype was detected once. The chain uses TRBV25-1 and TRBJ2-1, with 10 nucleotides matching TRBD2. Germline trimming cut 6 bases from V and 4 bases from J; bases unmatched to any gene: 12. Germline CDR1 MGHDK, CDR2 SYGVNS. The CDR3 length is 17 residues. CDR3 residues: CASRAPVAGGAYNEQFF. The CDR3 DNA sequence: TGTGCCAGCAGGGCCCCTGTAGCGGGAGGTGCGTACAATGAGCAGTTCTTC.

A few counts support this clonotype. The chain joins TRBV20-1 to TRBJ1-3; D is perhaps TRBD1 (6 bases). Trimming removed 4 bases at V and 4 bases at J, with 11 bases between. The germline V gene encodes CDR1 DFQATT and CDR2 SNEGSKA (reference sequence). The CDR3 sequence is 13 residues long. The DNA for the CDR3 is TGCAGTGCTACACGGACAGCCGGAAACACCATATATTTT. Translating it yields CSATRTAGNTIYF.

This clonotype was recorded at least ten times. V gene TRBV6-1 combines with J gene TRBJ2-3; tentative D call: TRBD1 (5 bases). Germline V gene lookup returns CDR1 MNHNS and CDR2 SASEGT. Trimming cost V 7 bases and J 4 bases, with 18 bases left between them. The CDR3 runs 15 residues. CDR3 DNA: TGTGCCAGCACCCACACCGTTACAGGACCAGATACGCAGTATTTT. Translated: CASTHTVTGPDTQYF.

This clonotype has just a few counts. The chain uses TRBV7-2 and TRBJ2-3, with D uncertain. Germline V lookup: CDR1 SGHTA, CDR2 FQGNSA. The CDR3 runs 14 residues. V was clipped by 5 bases and J by 1 base, with 10 bases between them. The CDR3 loop is CASSLPPGTDTQYF. In nucleotides, the CDR3 is TGTGCCAGCAGCCTCCCCCCGGGCACAGATACGCAGTATTTT.